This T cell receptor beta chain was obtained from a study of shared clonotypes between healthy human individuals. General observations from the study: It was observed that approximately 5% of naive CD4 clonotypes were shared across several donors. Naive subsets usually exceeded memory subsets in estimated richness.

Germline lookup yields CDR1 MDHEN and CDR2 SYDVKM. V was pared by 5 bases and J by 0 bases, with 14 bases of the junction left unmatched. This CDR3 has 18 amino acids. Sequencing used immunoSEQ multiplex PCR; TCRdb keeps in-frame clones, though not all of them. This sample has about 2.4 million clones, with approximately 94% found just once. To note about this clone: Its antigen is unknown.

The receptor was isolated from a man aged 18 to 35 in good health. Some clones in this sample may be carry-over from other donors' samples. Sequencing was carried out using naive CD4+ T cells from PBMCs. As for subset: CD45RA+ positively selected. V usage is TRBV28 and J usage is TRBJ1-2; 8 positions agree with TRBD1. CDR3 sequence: CASSTNPGTGDTNYGYTF. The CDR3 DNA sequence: TGTGCCAGCAGTACAAATCCCGGGACAGGAGATACTAACTATGGCTACACCTTC.